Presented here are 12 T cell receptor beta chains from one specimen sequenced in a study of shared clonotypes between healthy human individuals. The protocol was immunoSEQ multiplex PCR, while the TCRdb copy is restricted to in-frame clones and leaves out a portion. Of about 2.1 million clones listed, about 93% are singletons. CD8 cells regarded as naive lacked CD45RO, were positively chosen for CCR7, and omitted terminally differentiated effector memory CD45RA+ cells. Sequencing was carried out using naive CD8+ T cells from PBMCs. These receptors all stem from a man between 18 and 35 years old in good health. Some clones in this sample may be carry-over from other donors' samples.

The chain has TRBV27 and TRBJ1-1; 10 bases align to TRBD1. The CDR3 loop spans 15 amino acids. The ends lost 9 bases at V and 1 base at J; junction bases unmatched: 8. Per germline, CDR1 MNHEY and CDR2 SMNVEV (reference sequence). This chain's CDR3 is CASYRQGAANTEAFF. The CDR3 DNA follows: TGTGCCAGTTACCGACAGGGGGCGGCGAACACTGAAGCTTTCTTT.

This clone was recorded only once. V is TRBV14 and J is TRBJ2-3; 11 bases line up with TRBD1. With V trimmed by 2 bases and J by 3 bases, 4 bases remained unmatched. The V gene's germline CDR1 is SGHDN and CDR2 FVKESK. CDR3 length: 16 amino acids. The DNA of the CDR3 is TGTGCCAGCAGCCAAATTGGGACAGGGGGGACAGATACGCAGTATTTT. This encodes CASSQIGTGGTDTQYF.

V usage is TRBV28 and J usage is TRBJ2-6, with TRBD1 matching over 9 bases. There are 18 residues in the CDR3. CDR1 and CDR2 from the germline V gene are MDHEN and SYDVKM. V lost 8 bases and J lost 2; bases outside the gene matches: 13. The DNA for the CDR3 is TGTGCCAGCTCCTATAGGACAGGGGAAGTAGCTGGGGCCAACGTCCTGACTTTC. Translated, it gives CASSYRTGEVAGANVLTF.

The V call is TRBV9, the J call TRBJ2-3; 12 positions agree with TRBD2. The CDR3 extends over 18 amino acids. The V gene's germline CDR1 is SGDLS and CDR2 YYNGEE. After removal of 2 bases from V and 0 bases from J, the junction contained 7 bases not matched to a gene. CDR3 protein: CASSVTSGRSTSTDTQYF. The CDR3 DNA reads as TGTGCCAGCAGCGTGACTAGCGGGAGATCTACTAGCACAGATACGCAGTATTTT.

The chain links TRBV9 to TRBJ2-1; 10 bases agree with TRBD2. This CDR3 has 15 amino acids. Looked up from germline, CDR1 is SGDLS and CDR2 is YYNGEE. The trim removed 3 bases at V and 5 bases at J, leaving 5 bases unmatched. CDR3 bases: TGTGCCAGCAGCGGGGGAGCGGGAGGGGACAATGAGCAGTTCTTC. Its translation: CASSGGAGGDNEQFF.

CDR3 protein: CASSFHLAGAYEQYF. The DNA of the CDR3 is TGTGCCAGCAGTTTTCACCTCGCGGGAGCCTACGAGCAGTACTTC. The chain couples TRBV28 to TRBJ2-7; TRBD2 agrees at 7 bases. Trimming at V came to 3 bases and at J to 2 bases, leaving 7 bases not matched to a gene. Germline CDR1 and CDR2: MDHEN and SYDVKM. The length of the CDR3 is 15 residues.

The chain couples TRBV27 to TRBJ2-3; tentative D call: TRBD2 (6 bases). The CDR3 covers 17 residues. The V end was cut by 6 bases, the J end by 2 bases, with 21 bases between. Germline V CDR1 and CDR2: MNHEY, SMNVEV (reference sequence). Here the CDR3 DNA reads TGTGCCAGCAGCCCTCGTTTGGGACTCATCAACACAGATACGCAGTATTTT. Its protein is CASSPRLGLINTDTQYF.

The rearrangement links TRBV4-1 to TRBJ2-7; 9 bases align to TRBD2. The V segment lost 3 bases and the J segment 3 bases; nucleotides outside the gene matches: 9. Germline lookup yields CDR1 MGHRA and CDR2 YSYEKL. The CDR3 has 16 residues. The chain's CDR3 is CASSQVGTSGFYEQYF. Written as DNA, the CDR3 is TGCGCCAGCAGCCAGGTAGGAACTAGCGGGTTCTACGAGCAGTACTTC.

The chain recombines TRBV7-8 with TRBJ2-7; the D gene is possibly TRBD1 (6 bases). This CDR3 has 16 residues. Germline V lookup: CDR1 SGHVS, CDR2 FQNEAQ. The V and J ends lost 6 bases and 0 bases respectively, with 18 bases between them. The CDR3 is CASSPSAGTISYEQYF. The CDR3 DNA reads TGTGCCAGCAGTCCCTCGGCAGGGACAATCTCCTACGAGCAGTACTTC. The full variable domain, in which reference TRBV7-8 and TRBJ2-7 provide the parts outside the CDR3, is GAGVSQSPRYKVAKRGQDVALRCDPISGHVSLFWYQQALGQGPEFLTYFQNEAQLDKSGLPSDRFFAERPEGSVSTLKIQRTQQEDSAVYLCASSPSAGTISYEQYFGPGTRLTVT.

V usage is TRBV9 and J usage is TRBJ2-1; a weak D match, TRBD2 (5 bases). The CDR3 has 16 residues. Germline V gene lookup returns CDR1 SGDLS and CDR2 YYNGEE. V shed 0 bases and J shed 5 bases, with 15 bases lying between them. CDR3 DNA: TGTGCCAGCAGCGTAGAGTCCGGGAATTTGGACAATGAGCAGTTCTTC. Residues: CASSVESGNLDNEQFF.

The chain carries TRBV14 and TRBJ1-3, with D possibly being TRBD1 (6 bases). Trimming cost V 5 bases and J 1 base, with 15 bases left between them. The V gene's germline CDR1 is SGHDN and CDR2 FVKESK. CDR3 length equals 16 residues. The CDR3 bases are TGTGCCAGCAGCTCCCGGACAGCCAGGTCTGGAAACACCATATATTTT. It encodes CASSSRTARSGNTIYF.

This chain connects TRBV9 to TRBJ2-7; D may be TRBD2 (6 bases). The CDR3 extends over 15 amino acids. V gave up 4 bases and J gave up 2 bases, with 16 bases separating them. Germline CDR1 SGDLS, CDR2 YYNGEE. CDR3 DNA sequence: TGTGCCAGCAGCCCCTTCTCCGGGGGAACCTACGAGCAGTACTTC. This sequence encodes CASSPFSGGTYEQYF.